This TCR beta chain came from a study of cytomegalovirus exposure and HLA in healthy donors. V dropped 2 bases and J dropped 5 bases, with 11 bases sitting between them. The CDR3 covers 14 residues. Germline CDR1 is PRHDT and CDR2 is FYEKMQ (reference sequence). PCR involved 60 Vbeta and 13 Jbeta primers. Measured with immunoSEQ multiplex PCR; TCRdb has only the in-frame clones, and not every one. The profile shows some 130,000 clones, around 86% of them singletons. The clonotype comes from a man between 18 and 29 years old in good health and CMV-seronegative. The sample was PBMCs. The V and J genes are TRBV13 and TRBJ2-3, with a weak D call TRBD2 (6 bases). The CDR3 loop reads CASSLTGELDTQYF. CDR3 sequence (DNA): TGTGCCAGCAGCTTAACGGGGGAGCTAGATACGCAGTATTTT.